This T cell receptor beta chain is drawn from a study of T cells in Graves' hyperthyroidism and ophthalmopathy. Study-level findings and limits: It was a median approximately six months before onset that the model predicted ophthalmopathy.

CDR3 length: 14 residues. With 2 bases clipped from V and 8 bases from J, the junction kept 6 bases outside the gene matches. This clonotype was detected many times. The antigen is not known. There were TCR beta CDR3 regions amplified from RNA transcripts. When the TCR CDR3 underwent first-round RT-PCR, the HTBI primer set was used. Using its own MiXCR run on the multiplex PCR reads, TCRdb lists one record per CDR3 protein. The sample shows around 620,000 distinct CDR3 sequences, roughly 16% of them seen only once. This chain connects TRBV12-3 or TRBV12-4 to TRBJ2-1; the match to TRBD2 covers 7 bases. The receptor was isolated from a woman aged 30 to 39 with Graves' hyperthyroidism. Sample: blood. The CDR3: CASSLRGGVHEQFF. In DNA form, the CDR3 reads TGTGCCAGCAGTTTAAGGGGAGGGGTTCATGAGCAGTTCTTC.